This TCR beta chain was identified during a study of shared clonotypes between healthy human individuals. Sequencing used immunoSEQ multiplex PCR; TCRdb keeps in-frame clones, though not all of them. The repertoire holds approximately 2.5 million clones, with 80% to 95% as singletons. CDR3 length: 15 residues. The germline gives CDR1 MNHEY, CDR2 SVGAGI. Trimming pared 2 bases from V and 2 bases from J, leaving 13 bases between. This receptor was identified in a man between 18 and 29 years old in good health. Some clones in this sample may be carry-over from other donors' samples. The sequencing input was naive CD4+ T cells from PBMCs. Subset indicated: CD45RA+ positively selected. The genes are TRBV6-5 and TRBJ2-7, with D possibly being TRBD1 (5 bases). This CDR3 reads CASSYGWGGTYEQYF. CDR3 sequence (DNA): TGTGCCAGCAGTTACGGGTGGGGCGGAACCTACGAGCAGTACTTC.